This TCR beta chain was retrieved from a study of OX40 agonist ivuxolimab in advanced cancers. Regarding the research as a whole: The costimulatory receptor OX40 (CD134) was targeted by ivuxolimab, a fully human IgG2 agonistic monoclonal antibody. Among the roughly 52 dose-escalation patients, about 19 had hepatocellular carcinoma, roughly 15 melanoma, 9 renal cell carcinoma and 9 head and neck cancer. The paper describes the monotherapy dose-escalation part (N of about 54 patients) of the phase I trial of ivuxolimab. Three dose-escalation patients achieved partial responses, one with hepatocellular carcinoma and two with cutaneous melanoma. Intravenous ivuxolimab was administered to patients every 2 weeks at six dose levels: 0.01, 0.1, 0.3, 1.5, 3 and 10 mg/kg. The purpose of peripheral TCRbeta sequencing was to test whether ivuxolimab changed TCR sequence diversity and led to clonal T-cell expansion. Prior anti-PD-1, anti-PD-L1 or anti-CTLA-4 therapy was permitted, and checkpoint inhibitors had been received by roughly 40% of dose-escalation patients. In the dose-escalation cohort, around four fifths of patients were male, and the mean age was 60 years with a range of about 20 to 90.

Study-level results and caveats: Antigen specificity was not determined for the clonally expanded peripheral T cells. Partial responders in the 0.1-3.0 mg/kg groups had among the lowest normalized peripheral clonal expansion, especially among CD8+ T cells. Low levels of normalized T-cell clonal expansion were also seen in some patients who did not respond. On average, CD8+ T cells showed more expanded clones than CD4+ T cells after ivuxolimab. At doses of 0.1 to 3.0 mg/kg, clonal expansion of both CD4+ and CD8+ blood T cells was observed from baseline to week 6.

Taken from cysteine to phenylalanine, the CDR3 has 15 residues. Only CDR3 DNA is held: 45 bases, read in frame from base 1. Trimming at the junction amounts to 2 bases on V and 0 bases on J, and the germline ends lie 9 bases apart. CDR1 SGHTA and CDR2 FQGNSA are derived from the germline V gene. For sequencing of the TCRbeta CDR3 region, genomic DNA was extracted from the sorted cells. The immunoSEQ Assay was used to sequence the TCRbeta CDR3 regions. As stored in TCRdb, this immuneACCESS dataset retains in-frame rearrangements with V and J assigned. A fraction of the clones does not appear; measured against another copy, unresolved V genes explain less than half of the discrepancy, and the remainder lacks a known reason. This sample has about 69,000 clones in its table, and 90% of those were observed once. In total, the top ten clones hold roughly 10% of the sample. Patients with autoimmune disease history or receiving systemic immunosuppression were excluded from the trial. Peripheral blood for TCR sequencing was drawn from every dose cohort at baseline, at cycle 4 day 1 and at cycle 7 day 1. The samples were taken from a phase I, first-in-human, multicenter, open-label dose-escalation trial of ivuxolimab. Adults with locally advanced or metastatic melanoma, renal cell, hepatocellular, or head and neck squamous cell carcinoma were enrolled in the trial. CD4+ and CD8+ T cells were sorted separately from peripheral blood before TCR sequencing.

Of note for this clone: Its cognate antigen has yet to be identified. There are no base qualities to consult, and no much larger clone falls within one base.

The V gene is TRBV7-2 and the J gene is TRBJ2-3; the D gene cannot be named for sure. This sequence originates from an adult with an advanced solid tumor such as melanoma, head and neck, liver or kidney cancer. The source material was CD4+ or CD8+ T cells sorted from blood, sampled in a trial of the OX40 agonist ivuxolimab. The CDR3 reads as follows: CASSLSPGSTDTQYF. The sequenced DNA: TGTGCCAGCAGCTTATCACCGGGTAGCACAGATACGCAGTATTTT.